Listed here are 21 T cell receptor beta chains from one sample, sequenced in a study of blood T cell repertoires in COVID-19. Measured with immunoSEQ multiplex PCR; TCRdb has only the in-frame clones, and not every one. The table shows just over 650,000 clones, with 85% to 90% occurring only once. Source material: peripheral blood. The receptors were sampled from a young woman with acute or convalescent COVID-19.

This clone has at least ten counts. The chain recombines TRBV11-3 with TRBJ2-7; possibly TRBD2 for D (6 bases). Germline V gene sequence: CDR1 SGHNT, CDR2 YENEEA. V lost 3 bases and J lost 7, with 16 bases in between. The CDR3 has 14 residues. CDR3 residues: CASSLVGSGGEQYF. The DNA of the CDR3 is TGTGCCAGCAGCTTGGTGGGGTCAGGAGGGGAGCAGTACTTC.

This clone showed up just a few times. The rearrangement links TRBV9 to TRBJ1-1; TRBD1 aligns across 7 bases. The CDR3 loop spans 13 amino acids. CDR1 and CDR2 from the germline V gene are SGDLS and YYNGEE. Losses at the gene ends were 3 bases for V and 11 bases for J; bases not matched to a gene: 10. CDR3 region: CASSGAGDSYAFF. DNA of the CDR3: TGTGCCAGCAGCGGCGCCGGGGACAGTTACGCTTTCTTT.

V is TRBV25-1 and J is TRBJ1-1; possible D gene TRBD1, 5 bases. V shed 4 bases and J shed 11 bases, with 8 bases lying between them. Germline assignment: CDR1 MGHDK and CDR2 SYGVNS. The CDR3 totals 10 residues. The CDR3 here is CASSGGVAFF. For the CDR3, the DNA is TGTGCCAGCAGTGGGGGGGTGGCTTTCTTT.

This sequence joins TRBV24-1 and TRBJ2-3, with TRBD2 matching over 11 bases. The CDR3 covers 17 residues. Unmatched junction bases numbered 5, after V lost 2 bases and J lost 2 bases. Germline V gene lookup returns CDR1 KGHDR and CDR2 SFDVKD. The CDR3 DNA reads TGTGCCACCAGTGATTCAGCACTAGCGGGGGTCACAGATACGCAGTATTTT. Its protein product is CATSDSALAGVTDTQYF.

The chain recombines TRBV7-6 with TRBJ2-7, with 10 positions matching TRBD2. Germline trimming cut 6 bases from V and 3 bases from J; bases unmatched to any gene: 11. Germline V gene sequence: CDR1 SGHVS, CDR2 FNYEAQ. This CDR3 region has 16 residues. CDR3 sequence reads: CASREYSGGNYYEQYF. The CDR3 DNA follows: TGTGCCAGCAGAGAGTATAGCGGGGGGAACTACTACGAGCAGTACTTC. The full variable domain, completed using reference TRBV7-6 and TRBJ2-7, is GAGVSQSPRYKVTKRGQDVALRCDPISGHVSLYWYRQALGQGPEFLTYFNYEAQQDKSGLPNDRFSAERPEGSISTLTIQRTEQRDSAMYRCASREYSGGNYYEQYFGPGTRLTVT.

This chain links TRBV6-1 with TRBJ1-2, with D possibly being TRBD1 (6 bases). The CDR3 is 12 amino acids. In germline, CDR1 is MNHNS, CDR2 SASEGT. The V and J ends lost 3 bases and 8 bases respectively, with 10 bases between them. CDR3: CASSDDRRGYTF. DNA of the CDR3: TGTGCCAGCAGTGATGACAGGCGGGGCTACACCTTC.

CDR3 nucleotides: TGTGCCAGCAGCGGAGACAGGGTCTCTGGAAACACCATATATTTT. This translates into CASSGDRVSGNTIYF. This chain links TRBV7-9 with TRBJ1-3; 7 nucleotides line up with TRBD1. Germline CDR1 reads SEHNR; CDR2 reads FQNEAQ (reference sequence). Trimming removed 5 bases from V and 0 bases from J; junction bases left unmatched: 4. The CDR3 is 15 amino acids.

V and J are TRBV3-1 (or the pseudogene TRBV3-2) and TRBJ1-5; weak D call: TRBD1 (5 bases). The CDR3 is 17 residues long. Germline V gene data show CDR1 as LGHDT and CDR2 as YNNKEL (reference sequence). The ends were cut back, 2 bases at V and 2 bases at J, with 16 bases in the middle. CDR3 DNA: TGTGCCAGCAGCCAATACCTCGCAGGGCCGGGCAATCAGCCCCAGCATTTT. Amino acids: CASSQYLAGPGNQPQHF.

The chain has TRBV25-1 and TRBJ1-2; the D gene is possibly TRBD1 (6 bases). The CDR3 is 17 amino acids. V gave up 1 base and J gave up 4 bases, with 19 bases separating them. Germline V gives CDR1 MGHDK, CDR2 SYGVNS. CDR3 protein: CASSELVGPGAFYGYTF. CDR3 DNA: TGTGCCAGCAGTGAATTGGTTGGGCCAGGGGCCTTCTATGGCTACACCTTC.

CDR3 sequence reads: CASSQDPGTGGGGFQYF. In DNA form, the CDR3 reads TGTGCCAGCAGCCAAGATCCGGGGACAGGGGGCGGGGGGTTTCAGTACTTC. The chain combines TRBV3-1 (or the pseudogene TRBV3-2) with TRBJ2-4; 12 bases map to TRBD1. Germline V gene lookup returns CDR1 LGHDT and CDR2 YNNKEL (reference sequence). V lost 0 bases and J lost 11; bases outside the gene matches: 11. The CDR3 has 17 amino acids.

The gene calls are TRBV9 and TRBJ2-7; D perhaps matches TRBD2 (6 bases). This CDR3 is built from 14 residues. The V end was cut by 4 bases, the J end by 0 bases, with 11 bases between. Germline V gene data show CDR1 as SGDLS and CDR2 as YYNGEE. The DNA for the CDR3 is TGTGCCAGCAGCCCGGACGGGAGCTCCTACGAGCAGTACTTC. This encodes CASSPDGSSYEQYF. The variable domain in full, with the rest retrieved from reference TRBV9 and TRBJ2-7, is DSGVTQTPKHLITATGQRVTLRCSPRSGDLSVYWYQQSLDQGLQFLIQYYNGEERAKGNILERFSAQQFPDLHSELNLSSLELGDSALYFCASSPDGSSYEQYFGPGTRLTVT.

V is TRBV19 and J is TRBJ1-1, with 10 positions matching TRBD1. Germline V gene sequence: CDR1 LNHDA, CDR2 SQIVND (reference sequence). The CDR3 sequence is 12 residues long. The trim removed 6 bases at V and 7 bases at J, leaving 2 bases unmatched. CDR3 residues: CASSRDRGEAFF. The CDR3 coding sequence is TGTGCCAGTAGCCGGGACAGGGGTGAAGCTTTCTTT.

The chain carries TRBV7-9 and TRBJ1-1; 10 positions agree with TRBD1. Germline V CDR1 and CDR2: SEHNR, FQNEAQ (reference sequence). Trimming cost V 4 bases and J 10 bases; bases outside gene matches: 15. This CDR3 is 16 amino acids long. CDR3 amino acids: CASSYGRTGGLVGAFF. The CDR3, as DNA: TGTGCCAGCAGCTACGGAAGGACAGGGGGATTGGTGGGAGCTTTCTTT.

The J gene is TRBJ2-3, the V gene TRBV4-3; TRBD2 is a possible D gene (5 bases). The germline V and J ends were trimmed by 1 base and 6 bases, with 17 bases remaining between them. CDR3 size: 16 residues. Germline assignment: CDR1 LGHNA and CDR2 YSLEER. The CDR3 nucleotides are TGCGCCAGCAGCCAAGTGTCCCGAGGGTTCATGGATACGCAGTATTTT. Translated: CASSQVSRGFMDTQYF.

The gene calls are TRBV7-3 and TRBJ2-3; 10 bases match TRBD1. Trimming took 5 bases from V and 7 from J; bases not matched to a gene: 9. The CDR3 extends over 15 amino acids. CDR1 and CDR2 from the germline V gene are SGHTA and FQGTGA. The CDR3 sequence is CASSLLGGQGNTQYF. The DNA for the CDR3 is TGTGCCAGCAGCCTACTTGGGGGACAGGGGAATACGCAGTATTTT.

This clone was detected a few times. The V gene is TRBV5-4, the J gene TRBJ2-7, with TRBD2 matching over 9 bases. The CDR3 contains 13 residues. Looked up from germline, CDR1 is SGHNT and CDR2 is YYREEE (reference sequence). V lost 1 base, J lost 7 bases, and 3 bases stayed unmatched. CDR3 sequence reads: CASSLLRGGEQYF. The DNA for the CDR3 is TGTGCCAGCAGCTTGCTGCGGGGGGGAGAGCAGTACTTC.

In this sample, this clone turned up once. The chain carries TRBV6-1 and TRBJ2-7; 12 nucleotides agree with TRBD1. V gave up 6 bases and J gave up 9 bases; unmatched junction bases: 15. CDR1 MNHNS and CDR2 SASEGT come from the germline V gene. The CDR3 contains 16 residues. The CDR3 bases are TGTGCCAGCAGAGAAATGGACGGGACAGGGGGCTTGTGGCAGTACTTC. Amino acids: CASREMDGTGGLWQYF.

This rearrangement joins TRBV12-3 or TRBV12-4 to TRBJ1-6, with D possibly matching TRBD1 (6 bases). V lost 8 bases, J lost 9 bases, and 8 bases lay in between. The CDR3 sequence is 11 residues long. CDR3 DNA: TGTGCCAGCCGGGGGGCTTCACCCCTCCACTTT. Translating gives CASRGASPLHF.

CDR3 amino acids: CASSQDWGSRGYTF. The CDR3 coding sequence is TGTGCCAGCAGCCAAGATTGGGGCAGCCGCGGCTACACCTTC. This chain uses TRBV3-1 (or the pseudogene TRBV3-2) with TRBJ1-2; TRBD1 is a possible D gene (5 bases). Germline V CDR1 and CDR2: LGHDT, YNNKEL (reference sequence). This CDR3 has 14 amino acids. Trimming stripped 0 bases from V and 8 bases from J, with 13 bases between.

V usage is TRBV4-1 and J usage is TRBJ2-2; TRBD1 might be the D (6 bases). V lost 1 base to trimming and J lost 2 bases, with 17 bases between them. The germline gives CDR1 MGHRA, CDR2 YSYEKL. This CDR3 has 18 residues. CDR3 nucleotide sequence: TGCGCCAGCAGCCAAGCCACCCTCAGGGGTCAAAACACCGGGGAGCTGTTTTTT. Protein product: CASSQATLRGQNTGELFF.

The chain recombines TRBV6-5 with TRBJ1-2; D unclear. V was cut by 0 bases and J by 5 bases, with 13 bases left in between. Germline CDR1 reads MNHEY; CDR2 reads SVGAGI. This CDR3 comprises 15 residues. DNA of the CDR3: TGTGCCAGCAGTTACTCTGTCCGGAGACCTTATGGCTACACCTTC. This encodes CASSYSVRRPYGYTF.